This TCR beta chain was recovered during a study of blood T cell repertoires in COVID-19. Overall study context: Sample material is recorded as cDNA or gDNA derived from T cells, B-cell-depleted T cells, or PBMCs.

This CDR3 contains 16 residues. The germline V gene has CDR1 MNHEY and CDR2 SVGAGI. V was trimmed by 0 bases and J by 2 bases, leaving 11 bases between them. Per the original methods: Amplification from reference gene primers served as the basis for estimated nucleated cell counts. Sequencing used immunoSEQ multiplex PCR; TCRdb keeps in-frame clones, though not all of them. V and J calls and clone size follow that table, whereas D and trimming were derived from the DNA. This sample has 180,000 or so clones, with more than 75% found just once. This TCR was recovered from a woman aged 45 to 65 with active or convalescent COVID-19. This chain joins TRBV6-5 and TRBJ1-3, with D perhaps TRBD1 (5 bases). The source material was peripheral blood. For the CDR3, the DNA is TGTGCCAGCAGTTACTCGACCCAGACAGCTGGAAACACCATATATTTT. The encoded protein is CASSYSTQTAGNTIYF.